The 12 T cell receptor beta chains reported below all come from one sample, sequenced in a study of cytomegalovirus exposure and HLA in healthy donors. The PCR used 60 Vbeta and 13 Jbeta primers. Measured with immunoSEQ multiplex PCR; TCRdb has only the in-frame clones, and not every one. The sample has about 140,000 clones, 80% seen once; the top ten hold 1% to 1.5%. Sequenced input: PBMCs. The receptor set was obtained from a male donor in good health and CMV-seropositive.

The chain has TRBV28 and TRBJ1-2; 7 bases agree with TRBD1. The trim removed 9 bases at V and 1 base at J, leaving 5 bases unmatched. This CDR3 contains 13 residues. CDR1 MDHEN and CDR2 SYDVKM come from the germline V gene. CDR3 amino acids: CASSRGINYGYTF. The CDR3 DNA sequence: TGTGCCAGTAGCAGGGGGATTAACTATGGCTACACCTTC.

V usage is TRBV2 and J usage is TRBJ1-2, with 9 bases aligning to TRBD1. The CDR3 length is 14 residues. Trimming took 4 bases from V and 6 from J; bases not matched to a gene: 6. Germline CDR1 is SNHLY and CDR2 is FYNNEI. DNA of the CDR3: TGTGCCAGCAGTGTCACAGGGGGCTTTGATGGCTACACCTTC. Translating gives CASSVTGGFDGYTF.

The chain employs TRBV4-1 and TRBJ1-5; tentative D call: TRBD1 (6 bases). V lost 4 bases and J lost 4, with 11 bases in between. Per the germline V gene, CDR1 is MGHRA and CDR2 is YSYEKL. The CDR3 has 14 amino acids. CDR3 DNA: TGCGCCAGCAGCCGGGGGCCGGGGAATCAGCCCCAGCATTTT. Protein product: CASSRGPGNQPQHF.

This clone occurred a few times. This chain joins TRBV2 and TRBJ2-2, with D unclear. There are 11 residues in the CDR3. Per the germline V gene, CDR1 is SNHLY and CDR2 is FYNNEI. V lost 7 bases, J lost 7 bases, and 7 bases lay in between. The CDR3 is CASTVLGELFF. The DNA for the CDR3 is TGTGCCAGCACGGTCCTCGGGGAGCTGTTTTTT.

This clone was counted a few times. The gene calls are TRBV6-4 and TRBJ2-2; no firm D call. Germline CDR1 is MRHNA and CDR2 is SNTAGT. The germline V and J ends were trimmed by 3 bases and 3 bases, with 11 bases remaining between them. This CDR3 region has 15 residues. CDR3 sequence reads: CASSDSTTDTGELFF. In DNA, the CDR3 is TGTGCCAGCAGTGATTCGACAACTGACACCGGGGAGCTGTTTTTT.

The gene calls are TRBV7-9 and TRBJ2-7; possible D gene TRBD2, 5 bases. V lost 5 bases and J 4 bases, leaving 6 bases between the germline ends. CDR1 and CDR2 (germline): SEHNR, FQNEAQ (reference sequence). The CDR3 is 11 residues long. The DNA of the CDR3 is TGTGCCAGCAGCCCGGGGTACGAGCAGTACTTC. Its translation is CASSPGYEQYF. The full variable domain, with the rest looked up from reference TRBV7-9 and TRBJ2-7, is DTGVSQNPRHKITKRGQNVTFRCDPISEHNRLYWYRQTLGQGPEFLTYFQNEAQLEKSRLLSDRFSAERPKGSFSTLEIQRTEQGDSAMYLCASSPGYEQYFGPGTRLTVT.

V gene TRBV6-4 combines with J gene TRBJ2-3; D gene uncertain. The CDR3 has 14 residues. Trimming left V 6 bases short and J 10 bases short, with 20 bases between. Germline V gives CDR1 MRHNA, CDR2 SNTAGT. CDR3 nucleotides: TGTGCCAGCAGGCCTTCCAACTGGGCCCTCTCGCAGTATTTT. Translating gives CASRPSNWALSQYF.

The chain combines TRBV7-9 with TRBJ2-1; the D is unclear. The ends were cut back, 1 base at V and 0 bases at J, with 13 bases in the middle. Germline V gene data show CDR1 as SEHNR and CDR2 as FQNEAQ (reference sequence). The CDR3 sequence is 17 residues long. CDR3 nucleotide sequence: TGTGCCAGCAGCTTAGTAGTTAGCCCCAGCTCCTACAATGAGCAGTTCTTC. It codes for CASSLVVSPSSYNEQFF.

This chain links TRBV29-1 with TRBJ2-1; 7 bases fit TRBD2. This CDR3 has 14 residues. In germline, CDR1 is SQVTM, CDR2 ANQGSEA. V was clipped by 2 bases and J by 5 bases; unmatched bases: 6. CDR3 DNA sequence: TGCAGCGTTGAAACGGGAGGCCCCAACAATGAGCAGTTCTTC. Translation gives CSVETGGPNNEQFF.

This sequence joins TRBV7-9 and TRBJ1-1; 9 nucleotides line up with TRBD1. Germline CDR1 and CDR2: SEHNR and FQNEAQ (reference sequence). The CDR3 has 16 amino acids. V trimming: 5 bases; J trimming: 8 bases; junction bases outside the gene matches: 15. The CDR3 DNA follows: TGTGCCAGCAGCCCTAGAGGTAGGACAGGGGTGCGAGAAGCTTTCTTT. This sequence encodes CASSPRGRTGVREAFF.

V gene TRBV7-9 combines with J gene TRBJ2-1; D is possibly TRBD2 (5 bases). Germline-derived CDR1 and CDR2 are SEHNR and FQNEAQ (reference sequence). The CDR3 is 15 residues long. V shed 5 bases and J shed 0 bases, with 11 bases lying between them. Written as DNA, the CDR3 is TGTGCCAGCAGCCCCCAAGGGAGCTCCTACAATGAGCAGTTCTTC. This sequence encodes CASSPQGSSYNEQFF.

J is TRBJ2-7 and V is TRBV29-1; D possibly corresponds to TRBD2 (6 bases). The CDR3 is 12 residues long. CDR1 is SQVTM and CDR2 is ANQGSEA in the germline V gene. Trimming removed 6 bases at V and 3 bases at J, with 12 bases between. CDR3 coding DNA: TGCAGCGTCCTGAGGAGGGACTACGAGCAGTACTTC. Translation gives CSVLRRDYEQYF.